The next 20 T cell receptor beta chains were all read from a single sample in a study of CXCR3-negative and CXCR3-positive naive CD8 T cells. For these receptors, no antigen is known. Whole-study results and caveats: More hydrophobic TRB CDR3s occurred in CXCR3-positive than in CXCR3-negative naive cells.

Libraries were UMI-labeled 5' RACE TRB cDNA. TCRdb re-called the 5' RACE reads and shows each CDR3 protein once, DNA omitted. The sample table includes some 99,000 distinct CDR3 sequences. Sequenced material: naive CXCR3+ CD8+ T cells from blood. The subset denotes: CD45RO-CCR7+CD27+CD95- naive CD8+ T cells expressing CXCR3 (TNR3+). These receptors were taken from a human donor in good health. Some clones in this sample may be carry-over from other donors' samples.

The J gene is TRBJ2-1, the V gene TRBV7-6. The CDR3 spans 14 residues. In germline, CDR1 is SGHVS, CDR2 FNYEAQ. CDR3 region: CASSFRTAYNEQFF.

The CDR3 loop reads CASSYLKDRGFGYTF. V usage is TRBV5-1 and J usage is TRBJ1-2; TCRdb names TRBD1, which stays unverified in the absence of DNA. Germline-derived CDR1 and CDR2 are SGHRS and YFSETQ. The CDR3 extends over 15 amino acids.

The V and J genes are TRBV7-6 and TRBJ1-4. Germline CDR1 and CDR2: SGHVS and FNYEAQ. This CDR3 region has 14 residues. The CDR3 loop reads CASSLMSGEEKLFF.

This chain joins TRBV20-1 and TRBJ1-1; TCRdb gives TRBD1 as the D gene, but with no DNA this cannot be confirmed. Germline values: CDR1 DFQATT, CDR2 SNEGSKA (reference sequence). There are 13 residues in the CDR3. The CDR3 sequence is CSARLVGDTEAFF.

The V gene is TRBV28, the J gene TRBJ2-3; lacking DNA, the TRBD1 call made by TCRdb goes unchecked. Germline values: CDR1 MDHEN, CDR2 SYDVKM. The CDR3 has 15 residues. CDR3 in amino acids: CASSPYPGQSDTQYF.

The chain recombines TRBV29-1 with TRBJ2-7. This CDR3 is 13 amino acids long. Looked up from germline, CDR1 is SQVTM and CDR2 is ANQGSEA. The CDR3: CSVASARSFEQYF.

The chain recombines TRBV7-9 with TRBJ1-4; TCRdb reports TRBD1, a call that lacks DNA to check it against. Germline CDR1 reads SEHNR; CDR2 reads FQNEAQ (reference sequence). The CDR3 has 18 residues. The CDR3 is CASSPSNSPQGPNEKLFF.

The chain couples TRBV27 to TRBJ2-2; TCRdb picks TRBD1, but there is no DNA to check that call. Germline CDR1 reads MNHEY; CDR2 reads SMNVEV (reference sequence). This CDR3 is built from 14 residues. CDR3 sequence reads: CASSGRWGTGELFF.

The CDR3 reads CASSVDGSYEQYF. V and J are TRBV9 and TRBJ2-7. Per the germline V gene, CDR1 is SGDLS and CDR2 is YYNGEE. This CDR3 comprises 13 residues.

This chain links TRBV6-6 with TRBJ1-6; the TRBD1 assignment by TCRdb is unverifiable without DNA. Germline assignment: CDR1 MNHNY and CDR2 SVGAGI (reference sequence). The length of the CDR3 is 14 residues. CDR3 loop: CASSPGGEVAPLHF.

This chain's CDR3 is CASSPGQGPYGYTF. The rearrangement links TRBV7-6 to TRBJ1-2; TCRdb indicates TRBD1, and absent DNA this call remains unverified. This CDR3 spans 14 amino acids. The V gene's germline CDR1 is SGHVS and CDR2 FNYEAQ.

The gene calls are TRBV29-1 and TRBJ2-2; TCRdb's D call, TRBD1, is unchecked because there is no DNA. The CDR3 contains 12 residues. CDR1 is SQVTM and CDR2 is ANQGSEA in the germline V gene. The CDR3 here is CSVAGGSGELFF.

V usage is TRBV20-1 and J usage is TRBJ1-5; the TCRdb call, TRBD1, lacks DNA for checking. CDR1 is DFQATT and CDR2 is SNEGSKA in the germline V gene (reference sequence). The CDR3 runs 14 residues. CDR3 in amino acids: CSAPGQGEVQPQHF.

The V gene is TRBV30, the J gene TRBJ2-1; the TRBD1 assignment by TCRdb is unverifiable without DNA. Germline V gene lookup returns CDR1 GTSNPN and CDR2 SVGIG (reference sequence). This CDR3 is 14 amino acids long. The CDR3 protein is CAWGGQGWGNEQFF.

Here the CDR3 reads CASSFSGLAGNNEQFF. The chain joins TRBV12-3 or TRBV12-4 to TRBJ2-1; the TCRdb call, TRBD2, lacks DNA for checking. CDR3 size: 16 residues.

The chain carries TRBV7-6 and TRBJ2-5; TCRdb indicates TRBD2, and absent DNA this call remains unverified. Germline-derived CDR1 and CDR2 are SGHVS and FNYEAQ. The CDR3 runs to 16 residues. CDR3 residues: CASRRSTSGYQETQYF.

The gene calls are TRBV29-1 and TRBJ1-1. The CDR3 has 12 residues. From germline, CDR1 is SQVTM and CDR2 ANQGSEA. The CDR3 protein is CSVEGLNTEAFF.

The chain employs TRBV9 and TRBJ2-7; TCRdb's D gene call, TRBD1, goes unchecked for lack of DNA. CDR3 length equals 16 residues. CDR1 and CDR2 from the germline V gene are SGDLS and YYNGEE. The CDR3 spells CASSVGAGTSDYEQYF. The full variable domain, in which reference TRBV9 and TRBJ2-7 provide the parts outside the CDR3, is DSGVTQTPKHLITATGQRVTLRCSPRSGDLSVYWYQQSLDQGLQFLIQYYNGEERAKGNILERFSAQQFPDLHSELNLSSLELGDSALYFCASSVGAGTSDYEQYFGPGTRLTVT.

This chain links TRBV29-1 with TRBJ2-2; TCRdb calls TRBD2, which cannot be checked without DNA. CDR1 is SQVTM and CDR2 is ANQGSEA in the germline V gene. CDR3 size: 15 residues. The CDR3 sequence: CSVVVRGPNTGELFF.

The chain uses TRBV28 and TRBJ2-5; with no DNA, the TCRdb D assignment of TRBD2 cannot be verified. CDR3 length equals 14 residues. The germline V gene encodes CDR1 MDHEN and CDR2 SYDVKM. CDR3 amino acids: CASSLRAGQETQYF.